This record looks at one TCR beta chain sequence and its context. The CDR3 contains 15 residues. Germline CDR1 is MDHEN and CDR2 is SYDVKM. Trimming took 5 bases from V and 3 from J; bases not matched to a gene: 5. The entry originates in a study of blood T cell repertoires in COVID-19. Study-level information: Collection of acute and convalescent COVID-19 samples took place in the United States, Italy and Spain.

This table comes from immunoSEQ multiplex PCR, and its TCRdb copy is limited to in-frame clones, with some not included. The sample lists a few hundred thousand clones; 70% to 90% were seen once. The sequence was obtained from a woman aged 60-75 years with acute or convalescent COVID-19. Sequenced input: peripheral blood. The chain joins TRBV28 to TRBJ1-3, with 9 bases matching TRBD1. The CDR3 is CASSGDRGFGNTIYF. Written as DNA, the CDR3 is TGTGCCAGCAGTGGAGACAGGGGGTTTGGAAACACCATATATTTT.